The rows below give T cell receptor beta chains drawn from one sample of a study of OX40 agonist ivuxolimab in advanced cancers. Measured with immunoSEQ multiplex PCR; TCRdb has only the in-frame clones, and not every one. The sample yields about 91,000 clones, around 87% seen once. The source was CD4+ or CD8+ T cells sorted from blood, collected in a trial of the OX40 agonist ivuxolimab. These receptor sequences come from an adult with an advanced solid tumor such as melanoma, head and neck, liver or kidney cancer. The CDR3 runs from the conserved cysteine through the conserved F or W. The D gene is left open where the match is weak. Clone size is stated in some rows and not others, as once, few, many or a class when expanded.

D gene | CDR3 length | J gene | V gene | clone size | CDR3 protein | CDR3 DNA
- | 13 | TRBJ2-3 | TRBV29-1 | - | CSVRMVAGDTQYF | TGCAGCGTTAGGATGGTCGCGGGAGATACGCAGTATTTT
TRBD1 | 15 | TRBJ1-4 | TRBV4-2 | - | CASSQDGTGTGKLFF | TGTGCCAGCAGCCAAGATGGGACAGGAACAGGAAAACTGTTTTTT
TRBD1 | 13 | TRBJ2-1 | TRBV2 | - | CASSRQGLNEQFF | TGTGCCAGCAGTCGACAGGGTCTTAATGAGCAGTTCTTC
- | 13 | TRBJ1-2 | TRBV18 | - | CASSPGAGYGYTF | TGTGCCAGCTCACCAGGGGCGGGCTATGGCTACACCTTC
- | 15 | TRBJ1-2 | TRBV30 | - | CAWSGGGDKNYGYTF | TGTGCCTGGAGTGGGGGGGGAGATAAAAACTATGGCTACACCTTC
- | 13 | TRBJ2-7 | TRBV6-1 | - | CASSEEMVGEQYF | TGTGCCAGCAGTGAAGAAATGGTGGGTGAGCAGTACTTC
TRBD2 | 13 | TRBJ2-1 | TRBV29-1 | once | CSVEGLAGYEQFF | TGCAGCGTAGAGGGACTAGCGGGTTATGAGCAGTTCTTC
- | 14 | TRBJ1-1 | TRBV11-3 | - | CASSVTDLNTEAFF | TGTGCCAGCAGCGTGACAGACTTGAACACTGAAGCTTTCTTT
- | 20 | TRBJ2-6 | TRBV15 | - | CATSRFTWDNYRSGANVLTF | TGTGCCACCAGCAGATTCACCTGGGACAATTACCGGTCTGGGGCCAACGTCCTGACTTTC
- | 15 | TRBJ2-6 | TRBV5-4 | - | CASIEVPSGANVLTF | TGTGCCAGCATAGAGGTACCCTCTGGGGCCAACGTCCTGACTTTC
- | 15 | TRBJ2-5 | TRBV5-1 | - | CASSLSPGMEETQYF | TGCGCCAGCAGCTTGTCCCCGGGCATGGAGGAGACCCAGTACTTC
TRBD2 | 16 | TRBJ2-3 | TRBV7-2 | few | CASSLKSAGVGDTQYF | TGTGCCAGCAGCTTAAAATCGGCGGGAGTGGGAGATACGCAGTATTTT
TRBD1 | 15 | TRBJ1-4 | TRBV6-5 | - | CASSAPGTVLEKLFF | TGTGCCAGCAGTGCACCCGGGACAGTTCTCGAAAAACTGTTTTTT
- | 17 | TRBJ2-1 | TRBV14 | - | CASSQDYGTGTYNEQFF | TGTGCCAGCAGCCAAGATTACGGGACGGGGACCTACAATGAGCAGTTCTTC
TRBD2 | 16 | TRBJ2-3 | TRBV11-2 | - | CASSLGAGGSTDTQYF | TGTGCCAGCAGCTTAGGGGCGGGAGGTTCCACCGATACGCAGTATTTT
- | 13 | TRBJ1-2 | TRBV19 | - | CASSRGYDYGYTF | TGTGCCAGTAGTCGAGGTTACGACTATGGCTACACCTTC
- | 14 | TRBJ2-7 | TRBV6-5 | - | CASREAGTAYEQYF | TGTGCCAGCAGGGAGGCAGGGACTGCCTACGAGCAGTACTTC
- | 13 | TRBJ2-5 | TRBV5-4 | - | CASSLWGVETQYF | TGTGCCAGCAGCCTGTGGGGAGTAGAGACCCAGTACTTC
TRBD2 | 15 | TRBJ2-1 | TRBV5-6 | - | CASSETSGAYNEQFF | TGTGCCAGCAGCGAGACTAGCGGAGCCTACAATGAGCAGTTCTTC
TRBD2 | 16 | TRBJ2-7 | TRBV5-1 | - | CASSTEGRGGLDEQYF | TGCGCCAGCAGCACCGAAGGTCGGGGAGGGCTCGACGAGCAGTACTTC
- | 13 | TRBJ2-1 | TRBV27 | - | CASSLYGGYQQFF | TGTGCCAGCAGTTTATACGGCGGATATCAGCAGTTCTTC
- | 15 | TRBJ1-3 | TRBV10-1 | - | CASSDSGLSGNTIYF | TGCGCCAGCAGTGATTCGGGACTTTCGGGAAACACCATATATTTT
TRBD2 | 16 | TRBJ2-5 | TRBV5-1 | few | CASSLAGSGRVETQYF | TGCGCCAGCAGCTTGGCTGGTAGCGGGAGGGTGGAGACCCAGTACTTC
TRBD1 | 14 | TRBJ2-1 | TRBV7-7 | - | CASSPDRVWGEQFF | TGTGCCAGCAGCCCGGACAGGGTGTGGGGTGAGCAGTTCTTC
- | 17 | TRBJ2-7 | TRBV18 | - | CASSFSTPGQGPYEQYF | TGTGCCAGCTCATTTTCTACCCCGGGTCAGGGGCCCTACGAGCAGTACTTC
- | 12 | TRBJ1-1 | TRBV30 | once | CAWIAENTEAFF | TGTGCCTGGATTGCGGAGAACACTGAAGCTTTCTTT
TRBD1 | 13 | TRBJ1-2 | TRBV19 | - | CASKAGTETGYTF | TGTGCCAGTAAAGCCGGGACAGAGACTGGCTACACCTTC
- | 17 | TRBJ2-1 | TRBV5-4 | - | CASSPIGGMASTNEQFF | TGTGCCAGCAGCCCCATCGGGGGCATGGCTAGCACCAATGAGCAGTTCTTC
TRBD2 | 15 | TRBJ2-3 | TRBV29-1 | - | CSVEGVTGGHDTQYF | TGCAGCGTTGAAGGAGTGACGGGAGGGCATGATACGCAGTATTTT
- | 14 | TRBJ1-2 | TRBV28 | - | CASSSDWGSKGYTF | TGTGCCAGCAGTTCCGATTGGGGAAGCAAAGGCTACACCTTC
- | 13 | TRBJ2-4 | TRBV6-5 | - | CASSTRMWDIQYF | TGTGCCAGCAGTACGCGGATGTGGGACATTCAGTACTTC
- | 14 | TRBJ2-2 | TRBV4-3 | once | CASSQDRGTGELFF | TGCGCCAGCAGCCAAGATCGGGGGACCGGGGAGCTGTTTTTT
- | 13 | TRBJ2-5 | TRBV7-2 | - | CASSLDFQETQYF | TGTGCCAGCAGCTTGGACTTCCAAGAGACCCAGTACTTC
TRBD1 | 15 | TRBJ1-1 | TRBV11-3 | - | CASVPRQGSNTEAFF | TGTGCCAGCGTCCCGCGACAGGGGTCGAACACTGAAGCTTTCTTT
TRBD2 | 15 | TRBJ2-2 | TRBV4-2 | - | CASSPLAGAVGELFF | TGTGCCAGCAGCCCCCTCGCGGGAGCGGTCGGGGAGCTGTTTTTT
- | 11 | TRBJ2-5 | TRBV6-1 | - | CASSVSETQYF | TGTGCCAGCAGTGTATCAGAGACCCAGTACTTC
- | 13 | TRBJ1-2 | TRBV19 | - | CASGGTPGYGYTF | TGTGCCAGTGGTGGGACCCCCGGCTATGGCTACACCTTC
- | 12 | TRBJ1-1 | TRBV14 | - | CASSPINTEAFF | TGTGCCAGCAGCCCTATAAACACTGAAGCTTTCTTT
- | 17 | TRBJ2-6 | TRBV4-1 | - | CASSQVIRATGANVLTF | TGCGCCAGCAGCCAAGTTATTCGGGCTACTGGGGCCAACGTCCTGACTTTC
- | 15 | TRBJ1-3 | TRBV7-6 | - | CASSRQRSSGNTIYF | TGTGCCAGCAGCAGACAGAGGAGCTCTGGAAACACCATATATTTT
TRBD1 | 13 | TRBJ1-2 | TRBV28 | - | CASSPTGFYGYTF | TGTGCCAGCAGCCCGACAGGGTTCTATGGCTACACCTTC
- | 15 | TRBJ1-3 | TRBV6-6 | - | CASSYVADSGNTIYF | TGTGCCAGCAGTTACGTCGCAGACTCTGGAAACACCATATATTTT
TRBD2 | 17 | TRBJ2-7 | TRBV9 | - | CASSPGLAGGLSYEQYF | TGTGCCAGCAGCCCCGGACTAGCGGGAGGGTTAAGCTACGAGCAGTACTTC
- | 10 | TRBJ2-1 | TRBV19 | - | CASGDPEQFF | TGTGCCAGTGGTGATCCCGAACAGTTCTTC
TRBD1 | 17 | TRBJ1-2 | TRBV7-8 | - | CASSLAPSRQGVYGYTF | TGTGCCAGCAGCTTAGCGCCATCGAGACAGGGAGTGTATGGCTACACCTTC
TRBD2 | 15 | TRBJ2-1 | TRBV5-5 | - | CASSPAGTSHNEQFF | TGTGCCAGCAGCCCCGCGGGGACTAGCCACAATGAGCAGTTCTTC
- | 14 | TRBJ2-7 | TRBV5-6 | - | CASSFTRSSYEQYF | TGTGCCAGCAGCTTTACACGGAGCTCCTACGAGCAGTACTTC
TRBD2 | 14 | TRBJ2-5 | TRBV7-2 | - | CATGRTSTQETQYF | TGTGCCACGGGCCGGACTAGCACCCAAGAGACCCAGTACTTC
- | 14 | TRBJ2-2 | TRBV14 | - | CASSQTLGTGELFF | TGTGCCAGCAGTCAGACACTGGGCACCGGGGAGCTGTTTTTT
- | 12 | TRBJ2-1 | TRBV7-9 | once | CASSFPDREQFF | TGTGCCAGCAGCTTCCCCGACCGGGAGCAGTTCTTC
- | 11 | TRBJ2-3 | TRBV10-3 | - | CAIRGRDTQYF | TGTGCCATCAGGGGTAGAGATACGCAGTATTTT
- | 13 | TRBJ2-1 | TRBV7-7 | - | CASSSNRANEQFF | TGTGCCAGCAGCTCTAACAGGGCAAATGAGCAGTTCTTC
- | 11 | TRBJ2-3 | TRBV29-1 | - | CSVEDGDTQYF | TGCAGCGTTGAAGACGGAGATACGCAGTATTTT
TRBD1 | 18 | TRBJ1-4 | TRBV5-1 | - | CASSFRTGGTATNEKLFF | TGCGCCAGCAGCTTTCGGACAGGGGGCACTGCAACTAATGAAAAACTGTTTTTT